Each of the 14 T cell receptor beta chains below was sequenced from the same sample in a study of blood T cell repertoires in COVID-19. Assay: immunoSEQ multiplex PCR; the TCRdb copy retains only in-frame clones and omits some. The repertoire holds around 100,000 clones, with 91% as singletons. The sample taken for sequencing was peripheral blood. The source of these receptors is a human donor with active COVID-19. The donor label of this sample is uncertain.

J is TRBJ2-5 and V is TRBV6-1; D might be TRBD2 (6 bases). The CDR3 spans 15 residues. Germline V lookup: CDR1 MNHNS, CDR2 SASEGT. Trimming stripped 3 bases from V and 1 base from J, with 12 bases between. The CDR3 DNA reads TGTGCCAGCAGTGATGGGGGGTTGACCCAAGAGACCCAGTACTTC. As protein: CASSDGGLTQETQYF.

This chain joins TRBV7-6 and TRBJ1-4, with 9 bases lining up with TRBD1. Germline CDR1 SGHVS, CDR2 FNYEAQ. The CDR3 sequence is 14 residues long. After removal of 1 base from V and 7 bases from J, the junction contained 1 base not matched to a gene. The CDR3 region has the DNA TGTGCCAGCAGCTTAGGGACAGGGGCTGAAAAACTGTTTTTT. Translated: CASSLGTGAEKLFF.

This clone was seen a few times. The chain uses TRBV5-1 and TRBJ2-7; D remains ambiguous. Trimming pared 1 base from V and 2 bases from J, leaving 16 bases between. CDR1 SGHRS and CDR2 YFSETQ come from the germline V gene. This CDR3 region has 16 residues. CDR3 region: CASSLSSEQNTYEQYF. The CDR3 DNA reads as TGCGCCAGCAGCTTGTCATCGGAACAGAATACCTACGAGCAGTACTTC.

The V gene is TRBV5-1, the J gene TRBJ1-6; 7 bases map to TRBD1. V was pared by 0 bases and J by 10 bases, with 4 bases of the junction left unmatched. Germline values: CDR1 SGHRS, CDR2 YFSETQ. CDR3 length equals 14 residues. The CDR3 spells CASSLGQGASPLHF. Here the CDR3 DNA reads TGCGCCAGCAGCTTGGGACAGGGCGCCTCACCCCTCCACTTT.

The V gene is TRBV7-9, the J gene TRBJ1-5; D might be TRBD1 (6 bases). Germline CDR1 is SEHNR and CDR2 is FQNEAQ (reference sequence). Trimming removed 3 bases at V and 1 base at J, with 7 bases between. CDR3 length: 14 residues. The CDR3 spells CASSFGTSNQPQHF. CDR3 nucleotides: TGTGCCAGCAGCTTCGGGACAAGCAATCAGCCCCAGCATTTT.

The J gene is TRBJ2-7, the V gene TRBV10-3, with D maybe TRBD2 (6 bases). The germline gives CDR1 ENHRY, CDR2 SYGVKD. This CDR3 contains 14 residues. V was trimmed by 11 bases and J by 6 bases, leaving 23 bases between them. This CDR3 reads CASQGQGKEGEQYF. CDR3 nucleotides: TGTGCCTCCCAAGGTCAGGGAAAGGAGGGCGAGCAGTACTTC.

This chain links TRBV4-3 with TRBJ1-4; D may be TRBD1 (5 bases). The ends were cut back, 3 bases at V and 8 bases at J, with 16 bases in the middle. Germline assignment: CDR1 LGHNA and CDR2 YSLEER. The CDR3 spans 15 residues. CDR3 DNA sequence: TGCGCCAGCAGCCACTTCAGGGTCGAGGAAGAAAAACTGTTTTTT. It yields the protein CASSHFRVEEEKLFF.

The V gene is TRBV3-1 (or the pseudogene TRBV3-2), the J gene TRBJ2-1; 8 positions agree with TRBD2. V trimming: 2 bases; J trimming: 4 bases; junction bases outside the gene matches: 13. Germline V gene lookup returns CDR1 LGHDT and CDR2 YNNKEL (reference sequence). CDR3 length: 18 residues. CDR3 region: CASSQYLVRSGVYNEQFF. In DNA, the CDR3 is TGTGCCAGCAGCCAATACTTGGTACGTAGCGGGGTTTACAATGAGCAGTTCTTC.

The chain joins TRBV27 to TRBJ1-1, with D perhaps matching TRBD1 (5 bases). Trimming stripped 2 bases from V and 7 bases from J, with 8 bases between. CDR1 and CDR2 from the germline V gene are MNHEY and SMNVEV (reference sequence). CDR3 length equals 12 residues. The CDR3 DNA reads TGTGCCAGCAGTTTAGTCGGGGGTGAAGCTTTCTTT. This codes for CASSLVGGEAFF.

The chain recombines TRBV5-5 with TRBJ2-5; 8 bases are shared with TRBD2. From germline, CDR1 is SGHKS and CDR2 YYEKEE (reference sequence). The CDR3 loop spans 16 amino acids. V shed 4 bases, J shed 2 bases, and the junction held 10 bases outside the gene matches. CDR3 nucleotides: TGTGCCAGCAGCCGGCTGGGTAGCGGGGATCAAGAGACCCAGTACTTC. Its translation is CASSRLGSGDQETQYF.

The gene calls are TRBV9 and TRBJ2-7; 9 bases line up with TRBD1. Germline V gene sequence: CDR1 SGDLS, CDR2 YYNGEE. V dropped 3 bases and J dropped 5; count of bases not matched to a gene: 3. The CDR3 length is 13 residues. The CDR3 sequence: CASSADRGNEQYF. The DNA of the CDR3 is TGTGCCAGCAGCGCGGACAGGGGCAACGAGCAGTACTTC.

This rearrangement joins TRBV15 to TRBJ2-7, with 9 positions matching TRBD1. The V gene's germline CDR1 is LNHNV and CDR2 YYDKDF (reference sequence). CDR3 length: 16 amino acids. V was clipped by 2 bases and J by 3 bases; unmatched bases: 8. Written as DNA, the CDR3 is TGTGCCACCAGCAGAATCCGGGACAGGGTAAGCTACGAGCAGTACTTC. Translated, it gives CATSRIRDRVSYEQYF.

As concerns this clone: A junction boundary mismatches the germline segment, possibly from a read error. The CDR3 DNA is TGCGCCAGCAGCTTCTCCACCCCATTAGCGGGGGTGCAAGAGGCCCAGTACTTC. Its protein is CASSFSTPLAGVQEAQYF. This chain uses TRBV5-1 with TRBJ2-5; 9 bases are a match to TRBD2. The CDR3 is 18 residues long. CDR1 and CDR2 from the germline V gene are SGHRS and YFSETQ.

This rearrangement joins TRBV19 to TRBJ2-3, with a weak D call TRBD2 (6 bases). The CDR3 length is 15 residues. Trimming removed 3 bases at V and 7 bases at J, with 17 bases between. Germline assignment: CDR1 LNHDA and CDR2 SQIVND (reference sequence). CDR3 region: CASSIDGTGRYTQYF. The DNA for the CDR3 is TGTGCCAGTAGTATTGATGGGACTGGCCGTTATACGCAGTATTTT.